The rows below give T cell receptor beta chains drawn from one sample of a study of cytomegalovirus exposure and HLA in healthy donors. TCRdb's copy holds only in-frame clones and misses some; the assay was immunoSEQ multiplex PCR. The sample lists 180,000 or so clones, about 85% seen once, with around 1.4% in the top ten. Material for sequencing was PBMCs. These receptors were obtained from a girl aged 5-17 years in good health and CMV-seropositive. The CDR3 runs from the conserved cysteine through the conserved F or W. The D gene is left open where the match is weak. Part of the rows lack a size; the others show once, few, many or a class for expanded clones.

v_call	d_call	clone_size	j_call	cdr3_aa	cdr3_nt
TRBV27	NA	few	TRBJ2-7	CASSFMAGISYEQYF	TGTGCCAGCAGTTTTATGGCAGGGATCTCCTACGAGCAGTACTTC
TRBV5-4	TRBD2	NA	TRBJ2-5	CASNAGASGQETQYF	TGTGCCAGCAACGCCGGGGCTAGCGGGCAAGAGACCCAGTACTTC
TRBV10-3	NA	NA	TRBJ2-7	CAISGGLSGSYEQYF	TGTGCCATCAGTGGTGGACTATCGGGATCCTACGAGCAGTACTTC
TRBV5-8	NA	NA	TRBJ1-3	CASSPTFGTIYF	TGTGCCAGCAGCCCCACTTTTGGTACCATATATTTT
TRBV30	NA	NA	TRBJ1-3	CAWSVQGNTIYF	TGTGCCTGGAGTGTACAGGGAAACACCATATATTTT
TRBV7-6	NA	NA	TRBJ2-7	CASSLGPGGTSLEQYF	TGTGCCAGCAGCTTAGGACCCGGAGGAACGAGTTTAGAGCAGTACTTC
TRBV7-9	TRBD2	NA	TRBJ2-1	CASSWGSGRGNEQFF	TGTGCCAGCAGCTGGGGTAGCGGGAGAGGTAATGAGCAGTTCTTC
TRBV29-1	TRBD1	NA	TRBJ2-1	CSVMRAGGLEEQFF	TGCAGCGTTATGCGGGCAGGGGGTTTAGAGGAGCAGTTCTTC
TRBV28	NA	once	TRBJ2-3	CASREAATDTQYF	TGTGCCAGCAGAGAGGCGGCCACAGATACGCAGTATTTT
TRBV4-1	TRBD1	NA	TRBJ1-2	CASSQGTGSGGGYTF	TGCGCCAGCAGCCAAGGGACAGGGAGCGGAGGCGGCTACACCTTC
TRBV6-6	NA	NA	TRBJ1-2	CASSYGGPKGYGYTF	TGTGCCAGCAGTTACGGAGGCCCCAAAGGCTATGGCTACACCTTC
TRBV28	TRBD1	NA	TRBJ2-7	CASSLWGGQAYEQYF	TGTGCCAGCAGTTTATGGGGGGGACAGGCTTACGAGCAGTACTTC
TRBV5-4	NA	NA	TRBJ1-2	CASSADSNYGYTF	TGTGCCAGCAGCGCGGACAGCAACTATGGCTACACCTTC
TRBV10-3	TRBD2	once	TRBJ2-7	CAISGLAVSHEQYF	TGTGCCATCAGTGGACTAGCGGTGTCCCACGAGCAGTACTTC
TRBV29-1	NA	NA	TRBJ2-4	CSVPGHLPAKNIQYF	TGCAGCGTCCCCGGACACCTACCCGCCAAAAACATTCAGTACTTC
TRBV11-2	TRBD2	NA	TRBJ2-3	CASSPGLAGADTQYF	TGTGCCAGCAGCCCCGGACTAGCGGGAGCAGATACGCAGTATTTT
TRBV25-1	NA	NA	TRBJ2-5	CASSELGAGVNRETQYF	TGTGCCAGCAGTGAGTTGGGCGCCGGTGTGAATCGGGAGACCCAGTACTTC
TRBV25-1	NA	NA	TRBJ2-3	CASSELRGKVDTQYF	TGTGCCAGCAGTGAATTACGGGGGAAAGTAGATACGCAGTATTTT
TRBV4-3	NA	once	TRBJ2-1	CASSQVQNRYNEQFF	TGCGCCAGCAGCCAAGTGCAAAACAGGTACAATGAGCAGTTCTTC
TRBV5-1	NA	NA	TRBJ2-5	CASSFAGTYQETQYF	TGCGCCAGCAGCTTCGCTGGCACGTACCAAGAGACCCAGTACTTC
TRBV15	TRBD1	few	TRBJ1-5	CATSGQGSRQPQHF	TGTGCCACCAGCGGACAGGGGAGTCGTCAGCCCCAGCATTTT
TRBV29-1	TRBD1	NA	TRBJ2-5	CSVIRDRAYQETQYF	TGCAGCGTTATCCGGGACAGGGCGTACCAAGAGACCCAGTACTTC
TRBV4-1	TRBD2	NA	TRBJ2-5	CASSQDPQLVGGPGETQYF	TGCGCCAGCAGCCAAGACCCTCAATTGGTGGGAGGGCCGGGAGAGACCCAGTACTTC
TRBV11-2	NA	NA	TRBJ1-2	CASSPGQRGGYTF	TGTGCCAGCAGCCCTGGACAGAGGGGCGGCTACACCTTC